Shown below are 22 T cell receptor beta chains from a single sample sequenced in a study of T cell responses to AZD1222 COVID-19 vaccine. Profiling relied on immunoSEQ multiplex PCR, and the TCRdb table lists in-frame clones only, not all of them. Among more than 95,000 clones, more than 70% were seen once, and the ten largest hold about 9.4%. Sequencing was performed on peripheral blood, taken on day 0 of AZD1222 vaccination. These receptors all stem from an adult in good health.

V usage is TRBV2 and J usage is TRBJ2-7; no clear D gene. The CDR3 is 11 amino acids. Germline CDR1 reads SNHLY; CDR2 reads FYNNEI. V was cut by 8 bases and J by 6 bases, with 11 bases left in between. Here the CDR3 reads CASANIAEQYF. The CDR3 DNA follows: TGTGCCAGCGCCAACATCGCCGAGCAGTACTTC.

This chain uses TRBV5-5 with TRBJ2-3; D may be TRBD2 (6 bases). V shed 0 bases and J shed 2 bases, with 13 bases lying between them. The CDR3 is 16 amino acids. In germline, CDR1 is SGHKS, CDR2 YYEKEE (reference sequence). The CDR3 is CASSLAWAGTTDTQYF. CDR3 in DNA: TGTGCCAGCAGCTTGGCCTGGGCGGGGACCACAGATACGCAGTATTTT.

V gene TRBV11-3 combines with J gene TRBJ2-1; 12 bases are shared with TRBD2. In germline, CDR1 is SGHNT, CDR2 YENEEA. J was trimmed by 7 bases and V by 5 bases; bases with no gene match: 9. The CDR3 has 16 amino acids. The CDR3 sequence is CASSPRTSGERNEQFF. In DNA form, the CDR3 reads TGTGCCAGCAGCCCCCGGACTAGCGGGGAAAGGAATGAGCAGTTCTTC. Full variable domain (remainder filled in from reference TRBV11-3 and TRBJ2-1): EAGVVQSPRYKIIEKKQPVAFWCNPISGHNTLYWYLQNLGQGPELLIRYENEEAVDDSQLPKDRFSAERLKGVDSTLKIQPAELGDSAVYLCASSPRTSGERNEQFFGPGTRLTVL.

The rearrangement links TRBV3-1 (or the pseudogene TRBV3-2) to TRBJ2-7, with D tentatively TRBD1 or TRBD2 (5 bases each). CDR1 and CDR2 from the germline V gene are LGHDT and YNNKEL (reference sequence). Between the trimmed V and J ends, which lost 2 bases and 3 bases, there was a span of 14 bases. The CDR3 runs to 15 residues. CDR3 sequence (DNA): TGTGCCAGCAGCCAACACCGGGACGGGGACTACGAGCAGTACTTC. Protein sequence: CASSQHRDGDYEQYF.

V gene TRBV13 combines with J gene TRBJ2-5; no clear D. The CDR3 covers 14 residues. Germline lookup yields CDR1 PRHDT and CDR2 FYEKMQ (reference sequence). V shed 4 bases and J shed 5 bases, with 14 bases lying between them. CDR3 DNA: TGTGCCAGCAGCTGGACCCCATTAGGGGAGACCCAGTACTTC. Protein product: CASSWTPLGETQYF. Full variable domain (missing parts from reference TRBV13 and TRBJ2-5): AAGVIQSPRHLIKEKRETATLKCYPIPRHDTVYWYQQGPGQDPQFLISFYEKMQSDKGSIPDRFSAQQFSDYHSELNMSSLELGDSALYFCASSWTPLGETQYFGPGTRLLVL.

The chain carries TRBV5-1 and TRBJ2-7, with TRBD2 matching 15 bases. This CDR3 has 17 residues. Germline lookup yields CDR1 SGHRS and CDR2 YFSETQ. The ends lost 4 bases at V and 0 bases at J; junction bases unmatched: 5. The CDR3 loop is CASSRGTSGGSSYEQYF. CDR3 sequence (DNA): TGCGCCAGCAGCCGAGGGACTAGCGGGGGGAGCTCCTACGAGCAGTACTTC.

This clone was seen just once. This chain connects TRBV20-1 to TRBJ1-5, with D unresolved. The CDR3 is made up of 13 amino acids. Germline CDR1 DFQATT, CDR2 SNEGSKA (reference sequence). V lost 3 bases and J 3 bases, leaving 9 bases between the germline ends. The CDR3 region is CSASVQVNQPQHF. The CDR3 DNA sequence: TGCAGTGCTAGTGTCCAGGTCAATCAGCCCCAGCATTTT.

The gene calls are TRBV15 and TRBJ2-3; D ambiguous. CDR3 length: 16 amino acids. Trimming left V 0 bases short and J 5 bases short, with 15 bases between. Germline V gene sequence: CDR1 LNHNV, CDR2 YYDKDF (reference sequence). The CDR3 DNA is TGTGCCACCAGCAGAGACGGGCTCCCATTCGTAGATACGCAGTATTTT. Its translation is CATSRDGLPFVDTQYF.

The chain recombines TRBV11-2 with TRBJ1-1; 8 bases are shared with TRBD1. CDR3 length equals 15 residues. The V gene end was trimmed by 1 base and the J gene end by 6 bases; junction bases not matched to a gene: 7. Germline loops: CDR1 SGHAT, CDR2 FQNNGV. This CDR3 reads CASSLADRAGPEAFF. The DNA of the CDR3 is TGTGCCAGCAGCTTAGCGGACAGGGCGGGTCCTGAAGCTTTCTTT.

The CDR3 nucleotides read TGCGCCAGCAGCTTGACAGGGAATGCTTACAATGAGCAGTTCTTC. It translates to CASSLTGNAYNEQFF. The chain carries TRBV5-1 and TRBJ2-1, with a tentative D call TRBD1 (6 bases). Deletions cut 1 base from V and 4 bases from J, with 12 bases between. The CDR3 has 15 amino acids. From germline, CDR1 is SGHRS and CDR2 YFSETQ.

The gene calls are TRBV28 and TRBJ1-3; unclear D gene. Germline V lookup: CDR1 MDHEN, CDR2 SYDVKM. V lost 7 bases and J lost 1, with 5 bases in between. The CDR3 loop spans 12 amino acids. The CDR3 DNA reads as TGTGCCAGCAAAGGGTCTGGAAACACCATATATTTT. The encoded protein is CASKGSGNTIYF.

This sequence joins TRBV11-2 and TRBJ2-4; D call uncertain. V dropped 4 bases and J dropped 1 base, with 8 bases sitting between them. Germline CDR1 reads SGHAT; CDR2 reads FQNNGV. The CDR3 runs 14 residues. The CDR3 sequence: CASSSSGAKNIQYF. DNA of the CDR3: TGTGCCAGCAGCTCTAGTGGGGCCAAAAACATTCAGTACTTC.

The CDR3 loop is CASSMGTGSDTQYF. In nucleotides, the CDR3 is TGTGCCAGTAGTATGGGGACAGGGTCAGATACGCAGTATTTT. V gene TRBV19 combines with J gene TRBJ2-3; 9 bases are shared with TRBD1. The CDR3 extends over 14 amino acids. Germline V gene data show CDR1 as LNHDA and CDR2 as SQIVND (reference sequence). Unmatched junction bases numbered 2, after V lost 3 bases and J lost 4 bases.

This sequence joins TRBV6-2 or TRBV6-3 and TRBJ2-3, with 11 bases identical to TRBD2. The germline V gene has CDR1 MNHEY and CDR2 SVGEGT. The ends lost 0 bases at V and 7 bases at J; junction bases unmatched: 0. The CDR3 consists of 14 residues. The CDR3, as DNA: TGTGCCAGCAGTTACTCGACTAGCGGGAATACGCAGTATTTT. It yields the protein CASSYSTSGNTQYF.

J is TRBJ2-5 and V is TRBV28, with TRBD1 matching 9 bases. Germline trimming cut 1 base from V and 0 bases from J; bases unmatched to any gene: 3. This CDR3 is built from 16 residues. CDR1 and CDR2 (germline): MDHEN, SYDVKM. In DNA, the CDR3 is TGTGCCAGCAGTTTATCCGGGACAGGGAACCAAGAGACCCAGTACTTC. This gives the protein CASSLSGTGNQETQYF.

This chain uses TRBV5-1 with TRBJ1-4, with D unclear. There are 15 residues in the CDR3. Looked up from germline, CDR1 is SGHRS and CDR2 is YFSETQ. Trimming removed 0 bases from V and 1 base from J, with 7 bases in between. The CDR3 is CASSLVEGTNEKLFF. The DNA for the CDR3 is TGCGCCAGCAGCTTGGTAGAGGGAACTAATGAAAAACTGTTTTTT.

This chain connects TRBV11-3 to TRBJ1-6, with TRBD1 matching 9 bases. In germline, CDR1 is SGHNT, CDR2 YENEEA. Trimming removed 1 base from V and 9 bases from J; junction bases left unmatched: 16. This CDR3 region has 19 residues. The CDR3 DNA follows: TGTGCCAGCAGCTTAGTGGGGGGACCGGGACAGGGCGTTGGTTCACCCCTCCACTTT. It translates to CASSLVGGPGQGVGSPLHF.

CDR3 sequence (DNA): TGTGCCATCAGGGAGGACCGTGATTCACCCCTCCACTTT. Its protein product is CAIREDRDSPLHF. V gene TRBV10-3 combines with J gene TRBJ1-6; D is uncertain. V was pared by 6 bases and J by 8 bases, with 11 bases between. Germline V gives CDR1 ENHRY, CDR2 SYGVKD. The CDR3 covers 13 residues.

This chain joins TRBV25-1 and TRBJ1-2; 11 bases are a match to TRBD1. V was pared by 7 bases and J by 4 bases, with 8 bases of the junction left unmatched. The germline gives CDR1 MGHDK, CDR2 SYGVNS. The CDR3 loop spans 15 amino acids. CDR3 bases: TGTGCCAGCACGTTTGGGACAGGGGGATCCTATGGCTACACCTTC. It translates to CASTFGTGGSYGYTF.

This clone was found once. The chain carries TRBV5-4 and TRBJ2-5, with D perhaps TRBD1 (6 bases). Per the germline V gene, CDR1 is SGHNT and CDR2 is YYREEE (reference sequence). The V end lost 4 bases, the J end lost 4 bases, and 11 bases lay between the germline ends. The CDR3 consists of 13 residues. The CDR3 reads CASSGQTGETQYF. CDR3 nucleotide sequence: TGTGCCAGCAGCGGACAGACGGGAGAGACCCAGTACTTC.

CDR3 amino acids: CASSLIGGTEAFF. As DNA, the CDR3 is TGTGCCAGCAGCTTAATAGGCGGCACTGAAGCTTTCTTT. This chain links TRBV11-1 with TRBJ1-1; the D is unclear. CDR3 length: 13 amino acids. V was shortened by 2 bases and J by 4 bases, with 8 bases between the two germline ends. Per the germline V gene, CDR1 is SGHAT and CDR2 is FQDESV (reference sequence).

The chain couples TRBV7-9 to TRBJ1-4, with D possibly TRBD1 on 5 matching bases. Germline V gene data show CDR1 as SEHNR and CDR2 as FQNEAQ (reference sequence). This CDR3 has 13 amino acids. V was pared by 8 bases and J by 4 bases, with 11 bases between. The CDR3 loop is CASRRDGNEKLFF. The CDR3 region has the DNA TGTGCCAGCCGCCGGGACGGTAATGAAAAACTGTTTTTT.